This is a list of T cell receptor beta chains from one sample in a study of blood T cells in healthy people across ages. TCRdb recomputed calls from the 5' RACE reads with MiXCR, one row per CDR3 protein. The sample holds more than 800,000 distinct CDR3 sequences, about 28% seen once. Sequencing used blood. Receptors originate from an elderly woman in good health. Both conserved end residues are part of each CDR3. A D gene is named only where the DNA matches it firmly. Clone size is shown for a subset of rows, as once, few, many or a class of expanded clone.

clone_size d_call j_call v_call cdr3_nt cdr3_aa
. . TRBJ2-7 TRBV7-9 TGTGCCAGCAGCTTAGATCTGGCGGGGGCAAACGAGCAGTACTTC CASSLDLAGANEQYF
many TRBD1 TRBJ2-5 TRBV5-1 TGCGCCAGCAGCTCGCCCCGGGACAGGTTTGAGACCCAGTACTTC CASSSPRDRFETQYF
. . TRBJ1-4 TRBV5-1 TGCGCCAGCAGCTCGATGACGGCTGGGGGTGAAAAACTGTTTTTT CASSSMTAGGEKLFF
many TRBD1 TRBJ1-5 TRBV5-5 TGTGCCAGCAGCTCGGGACAGGGGAGTATTCAGCCCCAGCATTTT CASSSGQGSIQPQHF
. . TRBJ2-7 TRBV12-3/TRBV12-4 TGTGCCAGCAGTTTACCGGAGGCGGGGTCCTACGAGCAGTACTTC CASSLPEAGSYEQYF
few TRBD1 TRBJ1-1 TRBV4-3 TGCGCCAGCAGCCAAGAGATCTCAGGGGGCGCGGGTACTGAAGCTTTCTTT CASSQEISGGAGTEAFF
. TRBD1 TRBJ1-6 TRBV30 TGTGCCTGGGGAGGACAGGCTCAAACACCCCTCCACTTT CAWGGQAQTPLHF
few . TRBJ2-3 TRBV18 TGTGCCAGCCGCTGGAGCACAGATACGCAGTATTTT CASRWSTDTQYF
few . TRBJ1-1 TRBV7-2 TGTGCCAGCAGCCCAAACGGGGGGATTACTGAAGCTTTCTTT CASSPNGGITEAFF
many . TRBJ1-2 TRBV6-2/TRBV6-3 TGTGCCAGCACCGAACAGGGTGCTGGCTACACCTTC CASTEQGAGYTF
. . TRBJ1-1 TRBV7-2 TGTGCCAGCAGCTTTGACGGCCCAGGGGCTTTCTTT CASSFDGPGAFF
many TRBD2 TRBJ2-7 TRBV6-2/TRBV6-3 TGTGCCAGCACCTTGTCGGGAGGGCCCTATTCCGAGCAGTACTTC CASTLSGGPYSEQYF
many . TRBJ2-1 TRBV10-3 TGTGCCAGTAACGACAGGGAGGGGGGGAATGAGCAGTTCTTC CASNDREGGNEQFF
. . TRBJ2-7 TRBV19 TGTGCCAGTATTATAATCGAGCAGTACTTC CASIIIEQYF
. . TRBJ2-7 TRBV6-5 TGTGCCAGCAGTTACTCGAAACTCTACAATGAGCAGTACTTC CASSYSKLYNEQYF
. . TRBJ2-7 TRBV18 TGTGCCAGCTCACCTGCCTGGACAGGCCGGGGGATATACGAGCAGTACTTC CASSPAWTGRGIYEQYF
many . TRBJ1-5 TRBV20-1 TGCAGTGCTAGAGGGCAGAGTGACAATCAGCCCCAGCATTTT CSARGQSDNQPQHF
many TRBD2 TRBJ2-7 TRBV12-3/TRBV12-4 TGTGCCAGCAGTTTAGTAGCGGGGGCCCTATACGAGCAGTACTTC CASSLVAGALYEQYF
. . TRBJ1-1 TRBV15 TGTGCCACCAGCACGAGACAGACAAACACTGAAGCTTTCTTT CATSTRQTNTEAFF
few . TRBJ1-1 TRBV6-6 TGTGCCAGCAGGCCCGATGGGGCCGGCAACACTGAAGCTTTCTTT CASRPDGAGNTEAFF
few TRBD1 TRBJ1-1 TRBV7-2 TGTGCCAGCAGCACCCGGGACAGGGTGGACACTGAAGCTTTCTTT CASSTRDRVDTEAFF
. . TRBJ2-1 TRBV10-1 TGCGCCAGCAGCTCGACAGGAGCTAACCAAGAGACCCAGTTCTTC CASSSTGANQETQFF
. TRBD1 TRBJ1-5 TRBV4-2 TGTGCCAGCAGAGCCGGACAGGGGGCCTATCAGCCCCAGCATTTT CASRAGQGAYQPQHF
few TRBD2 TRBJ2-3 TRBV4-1 TGCGCCAGCAGCCGGACCTTAGGGACTAGCGGGGGGTATACAGATACGCAGTATTTT CASSRTLGTSGGYTDTQYF
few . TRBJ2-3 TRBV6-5 TGTGCCAGCAGTTATAGGGGGGCCGTCACAGATACGCAGTATTTT CASSYRGAVTDTQYF
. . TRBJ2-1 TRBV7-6 TGTGCCAGCAGCCCGGGCACTGAGCAGTTCTTC CASSPGTEQFF
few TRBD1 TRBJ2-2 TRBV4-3 TGCGCCAGCAGCCAAGGAGTCGGGACAGGGGGACCCGGGGAGCTGTTTTTT CASSQGVGTGGPGELFF
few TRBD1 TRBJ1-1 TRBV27 TGTGCCAGCAGTTTTAGACAGGGGGCGCGGACTGAAGCTTTCTTT CASSFRQGARTEAFF
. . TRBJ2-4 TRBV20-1 TGCAGTGCTCCCGGCTCAAGGGCGTACATTCAGTACTTC CSAPGSRAYIQYF
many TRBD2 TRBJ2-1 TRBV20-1 TGCAGTGCTAGAGATCGACTAGCGGGGACTTACTACAATGAGCAGTTCTTC CSARDRLAGTYYNEQFF
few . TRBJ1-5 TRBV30 TGTGCCTGGAGTTTCTCACTGGGTCGCAATCAGCCCCAGCATTTT CAWSFSLGRNQPQHF
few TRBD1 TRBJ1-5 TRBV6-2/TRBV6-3 TGTGCCAGCGGACCCGGACAGGGGGCGGGTCAGCCCCAGCATTTT CASGPGQGAGQPQHF
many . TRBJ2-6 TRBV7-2 TGTGCCAGCAGCTCGAAGTTCTTATCTGGGGCCAACGTCCTGACTTTC CASSSKFLSGANVLTF
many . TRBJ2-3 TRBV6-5 TGTGCCAGCAGTTCGTGGGCCGTCAGCACAGATACGCAGTATTTT CASSSWAVSTDTQYF
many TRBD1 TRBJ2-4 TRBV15 TGTGCCACCAGCAGAGAGGGACAGGGATTAAACATTCAGTACTTC CATSREGQGLNIQYF
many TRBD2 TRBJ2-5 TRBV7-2 TGTGCCAGCAGCTTGTCGGGGGGAGGGCTCAGAGAGACCCAGTACTTC CASSLSGGGLRETQYF
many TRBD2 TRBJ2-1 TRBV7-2 TGTGCCAGCAGCCAGCGGGGGGGGGTTTACAATGAGCAGTTCTTC CASSQRGGVYNEQFF
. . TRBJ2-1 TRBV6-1 TGTGCCAGCAGTTTAGTGAGGGAGGATGAGCAGTTCTTC CASSLVREDEQFF
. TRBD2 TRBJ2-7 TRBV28 TGTGCCAGCAGTCCTGGACTAGTCACCTACGAGCAGTACTTC CASSPGLVTYEQYF
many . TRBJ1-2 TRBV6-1 TGTGCCAGCAGCCGGGTTCTAGACTACACCTTC CASSRVLDYTF
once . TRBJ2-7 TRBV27 TGTGCCAGCAGTCCCGCTCTATTGCACGAGCAGTACTTC CASSPALLHEQYF
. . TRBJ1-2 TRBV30 TGTGCCTGGAGTAATGACCCTCGAACGACTTTGGACTATGGCTACACCTTC CAWSNDPRTTLDYGYTF
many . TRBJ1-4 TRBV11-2 TGTGCCAGCAGCTTAGGCCGCACCGCAACTAATGAAAAACTGTTTTTT CASSLGRTATNEKLFF
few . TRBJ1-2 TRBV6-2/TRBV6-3 TGTGCCAGCAGTTACTTTGGACAGAAAAGGGGCTACACCTTC CASSYFGQKRGYTF
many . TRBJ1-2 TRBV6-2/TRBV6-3 TGTGCCAGCAGTGACTCGGATGGCTACACCTTC CASSDSDGYTF
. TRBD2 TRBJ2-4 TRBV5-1 TGCGCCAGCAGCCCCCCGACTAGCGGAGGGGCAATTGATGAGCAGTACTTC CASSPPTSGGAIDEQYF
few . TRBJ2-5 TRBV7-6 TGTGCCAGCAGCTTCGGATCGACTGGGGGGCGGGAGACCCAGTACTTC CASSFGSTGGRETQYF
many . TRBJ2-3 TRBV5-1 TGCGCCAGCCAGGGGCAACGAGCAGATACGCAGTATTTT CASQGQRADTQYF
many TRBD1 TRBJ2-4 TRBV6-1 TGTGCCACCGCGGACAGGGTCAAAAACATTCAGTACTTC CATADRVKNIQYF